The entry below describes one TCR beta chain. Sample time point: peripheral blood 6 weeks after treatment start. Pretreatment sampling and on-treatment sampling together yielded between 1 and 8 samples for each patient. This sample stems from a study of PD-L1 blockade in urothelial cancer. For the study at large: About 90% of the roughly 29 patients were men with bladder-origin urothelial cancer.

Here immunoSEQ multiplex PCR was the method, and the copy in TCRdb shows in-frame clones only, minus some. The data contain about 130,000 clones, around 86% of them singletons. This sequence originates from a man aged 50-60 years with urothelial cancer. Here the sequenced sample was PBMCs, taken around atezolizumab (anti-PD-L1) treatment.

The CDR3 bases are TGTGCCAGCCTCCGGGACAGCGCCTACAATGAGCAGTTCTTC. Protein product: CASLRDSAYNEQFF. The rearrangement uses TRBV7-9 and TRBJ2-1, with 7 bases identical to TRBD1. CDR3 length equals 14 residues. Germline lookup yields CDR1 SEHNR and CDR2 FQNEAQ (reference sequence). V dropped 8 bases and J dropped 2; count of bases not matched to a gene: 6.